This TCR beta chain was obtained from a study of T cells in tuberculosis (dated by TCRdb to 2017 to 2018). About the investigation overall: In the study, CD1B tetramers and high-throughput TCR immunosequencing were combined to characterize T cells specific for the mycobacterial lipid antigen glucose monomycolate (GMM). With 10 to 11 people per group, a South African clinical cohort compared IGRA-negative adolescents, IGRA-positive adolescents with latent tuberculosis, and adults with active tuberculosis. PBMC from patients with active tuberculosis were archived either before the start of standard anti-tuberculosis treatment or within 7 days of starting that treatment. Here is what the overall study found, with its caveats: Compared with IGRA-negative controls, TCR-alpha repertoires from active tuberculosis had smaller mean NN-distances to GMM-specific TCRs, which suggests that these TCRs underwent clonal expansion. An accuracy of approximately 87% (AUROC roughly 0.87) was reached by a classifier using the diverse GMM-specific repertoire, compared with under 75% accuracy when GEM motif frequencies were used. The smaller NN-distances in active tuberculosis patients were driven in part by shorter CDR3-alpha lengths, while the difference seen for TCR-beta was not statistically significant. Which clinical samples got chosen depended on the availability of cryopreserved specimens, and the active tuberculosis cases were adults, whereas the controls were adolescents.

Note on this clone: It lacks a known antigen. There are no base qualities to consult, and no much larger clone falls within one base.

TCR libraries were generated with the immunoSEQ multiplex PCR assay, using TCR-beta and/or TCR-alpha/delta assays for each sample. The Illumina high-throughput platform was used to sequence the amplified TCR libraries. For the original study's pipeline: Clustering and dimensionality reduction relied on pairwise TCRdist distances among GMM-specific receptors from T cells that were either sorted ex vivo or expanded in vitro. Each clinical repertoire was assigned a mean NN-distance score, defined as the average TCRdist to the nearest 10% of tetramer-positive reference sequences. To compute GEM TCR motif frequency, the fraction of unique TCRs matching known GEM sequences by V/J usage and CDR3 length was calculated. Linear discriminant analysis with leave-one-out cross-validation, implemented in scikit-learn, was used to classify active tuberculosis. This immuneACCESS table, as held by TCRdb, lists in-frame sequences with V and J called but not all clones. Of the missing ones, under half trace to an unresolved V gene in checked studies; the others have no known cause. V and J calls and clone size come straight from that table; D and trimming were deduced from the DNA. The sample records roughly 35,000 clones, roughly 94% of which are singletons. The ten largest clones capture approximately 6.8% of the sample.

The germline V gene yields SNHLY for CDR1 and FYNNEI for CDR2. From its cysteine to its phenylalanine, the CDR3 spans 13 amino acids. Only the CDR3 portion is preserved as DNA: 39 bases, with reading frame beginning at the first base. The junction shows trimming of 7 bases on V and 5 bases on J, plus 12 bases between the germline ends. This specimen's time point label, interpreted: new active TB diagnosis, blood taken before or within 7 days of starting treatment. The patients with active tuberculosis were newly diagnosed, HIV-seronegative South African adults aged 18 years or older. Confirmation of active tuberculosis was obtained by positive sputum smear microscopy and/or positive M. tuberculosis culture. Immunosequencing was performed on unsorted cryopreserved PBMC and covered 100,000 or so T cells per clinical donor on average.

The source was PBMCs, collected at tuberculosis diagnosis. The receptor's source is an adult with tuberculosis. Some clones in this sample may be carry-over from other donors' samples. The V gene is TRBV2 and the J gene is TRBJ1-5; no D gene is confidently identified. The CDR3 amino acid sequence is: CASIRGADQPQHF. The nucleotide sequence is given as TGTGCCAGCATTCGGGGTGCGGATCAGCCCCAGCATTTT.